These 5 T cell receptor beta chains came from one sample sequenced in a study of blood T cell repertoires in COVID-19. Libraries were prepared by immunoSEQ multiplex PCR; TCRdb keeps only in-frame clonotypes and omits some of them. Here the sample spans roughly 120,000 clones, around four fifths being singletons. Sequencing used peripheral blood. The receptors here all came from a man older than 75 with COVID-19, enrolled during active disease.

The chain has TRBV28 and TRBJ2-7; perhaps TRBD1 as D (6 bases). The CDR3 is 14 residues long. In germline, CDR1 is MDHEN, CDR2 SYDVKM. V was pared by 5 bases and J by 2 bases, with 13 bases between. CDR3 in amino acids: CASSVAGDAYEQYF. CDR3 coding DNA: TGTGCCAGCAGTGTAGCAGGGGACGCCTACGAGCAGTACTTC.

The gene calls are TRBV29-1 and TRBJ2-1, with no clear D. CDR1 and CDR2 from the germline V gene are SQVTM and ANQGSEA. With 6 bases removed from V and 0 bases from J, the gap between germline ends came to 15 bases. This CDR3 spans 15 amino acids. The CDR3 spells CSVATPMSSYNEQFF. CDR3 sequence (DNA): TGCAGCGTCGCCACCCCTATGAGCTCCTACAATGAGCAGTTCTTC.

The chain joins TRBV18 to TRBJ1-1; TRBD1 matches 7 bases. CDR1 is KGHSH, CDR2 LQKENI, per germline. CDR3 length: 17 amino acids. V was pared by 0 bases and J by 6 bases, with 13 bases of the junction left unmatched. The CDR3 nucleotides read TGTGCCAGCTCACCACCCTACGGGACAGTTAGTGGAGCTGAAGCTTTCTTT. It yields the protein CASSPPYGTVSGAEAFF.

This rearrangement joins TRBV2 to TRBJ1-2, with D tentatively TRBD1 (5 bases). This CDR3 region has 14 residues. The V gene's germline CDR1 is SNHLY and CDR2 FYNNEI. With 5 bases removed from V and 5 bases from J, the gap between germline ends came to 15 bases. CDR3 sequence reads: CASSSTQGSYGYTF. CDR3 sequence (DNA): TGTGCCAGCAGTTCTACGCAGGGATCGTATGGCTACACCTTC. The variable domain in full, completed from reference TRBV2 and TRBJ1-2, reads EPEVTQTPSHQVTQMGQEVILRCVPISNHLYFYWYRQILGQKVEFLVSFYNNEISEKSEIFDDQFSVERPDGSNFTLKIRSTKLEDSAMYFCASSSTQGSYGYTFGSGTRLTVV.

The rearrangement links TRBV28 to TRBJ2-7, with 9 bases identical to TRBD1. CDR3 length equals 14 residues. Germline V lookup: CDR1 MDHEN, CDR2 SYDVKM. V shed 2 bases and J 5 bases; nucleotides not matched to a gene: 4. This CDR3 is CASSLTGGYDEQYF. The CDR3 nucleotides are TGTGCCAGCAGTTTAACAGGGGGCTACGACGAGCAGTACTTC.